Reported below is one TCR beta chain. CDR1 is SEHNR and CDR2 is FQNEAQ in the germline V gene (reference sequence). The CDR3 runs to 15 residues. V was clipped by 4 bases and J by 14 bases, with 21 bases between them. As handled by the study authors: Amplification with reference gene primers provided the estimates of nucleated cell counts. Produced via immunoSEQ multiplex PCR; TCRdb's table is partial and in-frame only. The DNA gave D and trimming, while V, J and clone size come from that table. The top ten hold around 27% of the sample, which has about 230,000 clones, 80% to 85% seen once. This specimen comes from a study of blood T cell repertoires in COVID-19. Study summary: The samples span acute and convalescent COVID-19 from the United States, Italy and Spain.

The rearrangement uses TRBV7-9 and TRBJ1-6; TRBD1 is a possible D gene (5 bases). The sample comprised peripheral blood. This clonotype originated in a man aged 35 to 55 with acute or convalescent COVID-19. The CDR3 sequence: CASSSLNMGPITLHF. The CDR3 DNA reads TGTGCCAGCAGCTCATTAAATATGGGGCCTATCACCCTCCACTTT.